Following are 13 T cell receptor beta chains from one sample sequenced in a study of CD8 T cells in Susac syndrome. Reverse transcription used about 0.45 to 1 ug RNA and random hexamers. From the immunoSEQ multiplex PCR reads, TCRdb called clonotypes with MiXCR, one entry per CDR3 protein. The data show 330,000 or so distinct CDR3 sequences, with 65% to 90% seen just once and approximately 0.2% held by the top ten. Material: CD8+ T cells from PBMCs. Source of these receptors: a human donor with multiple sclerosis.

This clonotype was seen only a few times. This chain joins TRBV25-1 and TRBJ1-1, with TRBD1 as a possible D gene (5 bases). The CDR3 length is 13 residues. V dropped 5 bases and J dropped 6 bases, with 13 bases sitting between them. In germline, CDR1 is MGHDK, CDR2 SYGVNS. CDR3 nucleotides: TGTGCCAGCAGTATGGGGGAGTTCCCTGAAGCTTTCTTT. It translates to CASSMGEFPEAFF.

The CDR3 nucleotides read TGTGCCAGCAGTTTCAGTTTGTTTGGTGGCTACACCTTC. Translating it yields CASSFSLFGGYTF. The chain uses TRBV28 and TRBJ1-2; D gene ambiguous. CDR1 is MDHEN and CDR2 is SYDVKM in the germline V gene. The CDR3 extends over 13 amino acids. Trimming removed 3 bases from V and 7 bases from J, with 12 bases in between.

CDR3 bases: TGTGCCAGCTCACCAGAGAGAGACAGAGACATGTACGAGCAGTACTTC. This gives the protein CASSPERDRDMYEQYF. The chain uses TRBV18 and TRBJ2-7; maybe TRBD1 (5 bases). Trimming removed 2 bases from V and 4 bases from J, with 18 bases in between. The CDR3 is made up of 16 amino acids. CDR1 is KGHSH, CDR2 LQKENI, per germline.

V usage is TRBV20-1 and J usage is TRBJ2-7, with 7 bases matching TRBD1. Losses at the gene ends were 0 bases for V and 6 bases for J; bases not matched to a gene: 5. This CDR3 has 13 residues. Germline V gene data show CDR1 as DFQATT and CDR2 as SNEGSKA (reference sequence). The CDR3 sequence: CSARDLQGREQYF. The CDR3 DNA is TGCAGTGCTAGAGATTTACAGGGGCGCGAGCAGTACTTC.

This rearrangement joins TRBV4-1 to TRBJ2-7, with no clear D. CDR1 and CDR2 from the germline V gene are MGHRA and YSYEKL. This CDR3 has 13 residues. Trimming took 0 bases from V and 4 from J, leaving 7 bases between them. CDR3: CASSQDKGYEQYF. The CDR3 nucleotides read TGCGCCAGCAGCCAAGATAAAGGATACGAGCAGTACTTC.

The rearrangement uses TRBV7-8 and TRBJ2-7; the D gene is possibly TRBD1 (5 bases). CDR3 length: 14 residues. V lost 4 bases and J 4 bases, leaving 14 bases between the germline ends. Germline V gives CDR1 SGHVS, CDR2 FQNEAQ. The CDR3 bases are TGTGCCAGCAGCTCTCAGGGTAAAGGTTACGAGCAGTACTTC. Encoded protein: CASSSQGKGYEQYF.

This chain uses TRBV5-4 with TRBJ2-3; TRBD2 matches at 8 bases. CDR1 and CDR2 (germline): SGHNT, YYREEE (reference sequence). V lost 1 base and J lost 1; bases outside the gene matches: 5. The CDR3 loop spans 16 amino acids. CDR3 residues: CASSLILADRTDTQYF. In DNA, the CDR3 is TGTGCCAGCAGCTTGATACTAGCGGACCGCACAGATACGCAGTATTTT.

The chain combines TRBV4-1 with TRBJ2-1; D not certain. The V end lost 1 base, the J end lost 8 bases, and 15 bases lay between the germline ends. The CDR3 covers 15 residues. Germline assignment: CDR1 MGHRA and CDR2 YSYEKL. As DNA, the CDR3 is TGCGCCAGCAGCCAAGGGACCACTCTAACGGATGAGCAGTTCTTC. Protein product: CASSQGTTLTDEQFF.

The genes are TRBV24-1 and TRBJ2-2; TRBD1 matches 10 bases. V was pared by 5 bases and J by 3 bases, with 5 bases of the junction left unmatched. The germline V gene has CDR1 KGHDR and CDR2 SFDVKD. The length of the CDR3 is 16 residues. The CDR3 loop is CATSGIGTGDTGELFF. The CDR3 coding sequence is TGTGCCACCAGTGGTATTGGGACAGGGGACACCGGGGAGCTGTTTTTT.

The chain has TRBV27 and TRBJ2-1, with TRBD1 identical over 7 bases. Germline V gives CDR1 MNHEY, CDR2 SMNVEV (reference sequence). The V segment lost 2 bases and the J segment 6 bases; nucleotides outside the gene matches: 1. This CDR3 contains 13 residues. The CDR3 coding sequence is TGTGCCAGCAGTTTAGAGGGGGCCAATGAGCAGTTCTTC. The encoded protein is CASSLEGANEQFF.

The genes are TRBV29-1 and TRBJ1-4; 7 positions match TRBD1. The germline V gene has CDR1 SQVTM and CDR2 ANQGSEA. V was pared by 3 bases and J by 8 bases, with 9 bases of the junction left unmatched. There are 14 residues in the CDR3. The CDR3 DNA sequence: TGCAGCGTTGAGGGCAAGGGGGCAGAGGAAAAACTGTTTTTT. It specifies CSVEGKGAEEKLFF. The full variable domain, its missing parts supplied by reference TRBV29-1 and TRBJ1-4, is SAVISQKPSRDICQRGTSLTIQCQVDSQVTMMFWYRQQPGQSLTLIATANQGSEATYESGFVIDKFPISRPNLTFSTLTVSNMSPEDSSIYLCSVEGKGAEEKLFFGSGTQLSVL.

The chain couples TRBV24-1 to TRBJ2-7; D gene ambiguous. Per the germline V gene, CDR1 is KGHDR and CDR2 is SFDVKD. V lost 7 bases and J lost 3, with 15 bases in between. CDR3 length: 14 residues. CDR3 protein: CATSAPGPIYEQYF. The DNA for the CDR3 is TGTGCCACCAGCGCGCCGGGTCCGATCTACGAGCAGTACTTC.

The chain recombines TRBV6-6 with TRBJ2-2; D uncertain. CDR1 is MNHNY and CDR2 is SVGAGI in the germline V gene (reference sequence). Trimming left V 8 bases short and J 3 bases short, with 10 bases between. The CDR3 has 13 amino acids. Written as DNA, the CDR3 is TGTGCCAGCTGGAGAGGCGACACCGGGGAGCTGTTTTTT. Translating it yields CASWRGDTGELFF.